This T cell receptor (beta chain) derives from a study of blood T cell repertoires in COVID-19. Clones were read by immunoSEQ multiplex PCR, and TCRdb kept only the in-frame ones, dropping some. The sample has about 120,000 clones; roughly four fifths are singletons. This TCR derives from a human donor in a cohort sampled during active COVID-19. The source material was peripheral blood.

CDR3 loop: CASSEPGQGAFSGNTIYF. The CDR3 region has the DNA TGCGCCAGCAGTGAGCCAGGACAGGGGGCATTCTCTGGAAACACCATATATTTT. This chain joins TRBV10-1 and TRBJ1-3; 11 nucleotides match TRBD1. The V gene end was trimmed by 2 bases and the J gene end by 0 bases; junction bases not matched to a gene: 6. CDR1 and CDR2 from the germline V gene are WNHNN and SYGVQD (reference sequence). The CDR3 consists of 18 residues.